This T cell receptor (beta chain) was profiled in a study of post-analysis software for immune sequencing data. Study observations and caveats: Several TRBV segments, TRBV5-6, TRBV5-1 and TRBV20-1 among them, were found more frequent in patients than controls.

Trimming stripped 6 bases from V and 9 bases from J, with 21 bases between. CDR3 size: 15 residues. Per germline, CDR1 SNHLY and CDR2 FYNNEI. cDNA libraries of TCR beta carried unique molecular identifiers. TCRdb re-called the PCR reads with MiXCR, one entry per CDR3 protein. Here the sample spans about 260,000 distinct CDR3 sequences, about 38% being singletons. A note on this clonotype: What it binds is unknown. It may be a read error: a sequence one base away is much more abundant.

Sequenced input: blood. The chain recombines TRBV2 with TRBJ2-1; TRBD1 is a possible D gene (5 bases). This sequence originates from a girl aged 10-17 years with multiple sclerosis. CDR3 DNA: TGTGCCAGCAGGGAGACAGCCCTCAACGAAGGTGAGCAGTTCTTC. Translating it yields CASRETALNEGEQFF.